Following are 21 T cell receptor beta chains from one sample sequenced in a study of T cells in Graves' hyperthyroidism and ophthalmopathy. Amplification of TCR beta CDR3 regions was performed using RNA transcripts as template. An initial round of RT-PCR targeting the TCR CDR3 relied on the HTBI primer set. TCRdb reanalysed the multiplex PCR reads using MiXCR and keeps one entry per CDR3 protein. This sample yields around 190,000 distinct CDR3 sequences, of which around 16% are seen a single time; 53% belongs to the top ten. The sample was blood. The source of these receptors is a woman between 50 and 59 years old with Graves' hyperthyroidism.

The chain uses TRBV20-1 and TRBJ1-5; 12 positions agree with TRBD1. J lost 5 bases, V lost 3 bases, and 11 bases had no gene match. Germline assignment: CDR1 DFQATT and CDR2 SNEGSKA (reference sequence). The CDR3 covers 17 residues. The CDR3 DNA sequence: TGCAGTGCTAGTCCCCCGGGACAGGGGGCGCCGTATCAGCCCCAGCATTTT. This encodes CSASPPGQGAPYQPQHF.

This clonotype was observed many times. The J gene is TRBJ2-7, the V gene TRBV15, with no clear D. V dropped 0 bases and J dropped 2 bases, with 8 bases sitting between them. Germline loops: CDR1 LNHNV, CDR2 YYDKDF (reference sequence). The CDR3 totals 14 residues. CDR3 coding DNA: TGTGCCACCAGCAGAGATCGTAGTACCTACGAGCAGTACTTC. This gives the protein CATSRDRSTYEQYF.

There are a few counts of this clonotype. The chain recombines TRBV12-3 or TRBV12-4 with TRBJ1-4; 10 nucleotides line up with TRBD1. The CDR3 length is 13 residues. The V segment lost 9 bases and the J segment 5 bases; nucleotides outside the gene matches: 3. The CDR3 is CASDRGQNEKLFF. The CDR3 region has the DNA TGTGCCAGTGACAGGGGGCAGAATGAAAAACTGTTTTTT.

This clonotype was detected a few times. The gene calls are TRBV5-5 and TRBJ2-3, with 7 bases fitting TRBD2. V trimming: 4 bases; J trimming: 2 bases; junction bases outside the gene matches: 10. CDR3 length: 16 amino acids. Germline loops: CDR1 SGHKS, CDR2 YYEKEE (reference sequence). CDR3 sequence reads: CASSARGGMSTDTQYF. The CDR3 DNA sequence: TGTGCCAGCAGCGCACGGGGAGGGATGTCCACAGATACGCAGTATTTT.

This clonotype was detected ten times or more. The chain is built from TRBV7-8 and TRBJ2-7; D remains ambiguous. V shed 5 bases and J shed 4 bases, with 9 bases lying between them. CDR1 SGHVS and CDR2 FQNEAQ come from the germline V gene. The CDR3 totals 12 residues. In DNA, the CDR3 is TGTGCCAGCAGCCTTCCACAGTACGAGCAGTACTTC. Encoded protein: CASSLPQYEQYF. Full variable domain (outside the CDR3, taken from reference TRBV7-8 and TRBJ2-7): GAGVSQSPRYKVAKRGQDVALRCDPISGHVSLFWYQQALGQGPEFLTYFQNEAQLDKSGLPSDRFFAERPEGSVSTLKIQRTQQEDSAVYLCASSLPQYEQYFGPGTRLTVT.

This chain joins TRBV9 and TRBJ1-3; possible D gene TRBD1, 6 bases. CDR3 size: 18 residues. Trimming removed 4 bases at V and 0 bases at J, with 20 bases between. Germline assignment: CDR1 SGDLS and CDR2 YYNGEE. DNA for the CDR3: TGTGCCAGCAGCCGAAGAAAAAAGGGGACACTCTCTGGAAACACCATATATTTT. The encoded protein is CASSRRKKGTLSGNTIYF.

Ten or more counts support this clonotype. The gene calls are TRBV27 and TRBJ1-2, with D perhaps TRBD1 (5 bases). Trimming cost V 5 bases and J 2 bases, with 12 bases left between them. CDR1 is MNHEY and CDR2 is SMNVEV in the germline V gene (reference sequence). This CDR3 comprises 14 residues. The CDR3, as DNA: TGTGCCAGCAGTGCCGAGGGGCCGAACTATGGCTACACCTTC. It specifies CASSAEGPNYGYTF.

The V gene is TRBV5-1, the J gene TRBJ2-5, with 8 bases fitting TRBD2. The CDR3 extends over 15 amino acids. Germline CDR1 reads SGHRS; CDR2 reads YFSETQ. J lost 4 bases, V lost 3 bases, and 8 bases had no gene match. CDR3 loop: CASSSGAGEGETQYF. In nucleotides, the CDR3 is TGCGCCAGCAGCTCCGGAGCGGGAGAGGGAGAGACCCAGTACTTC.

The chain links TRBV5-1 to TRBJ2-7; 7 bases are shared with TRBD1. The J segment lost 2 bases and the V segment lost 7 bases, leaving 9 bases of the junction unmatched. This CDR3 spans 14 amino acids. Germline V gene lookup returns CDR1 SGHRS and CDR2 YFSETQ. CDR3 DNA: TGCGCCAGCGGGGACCCGGGACAGCCCTACGAGCAGTACTTC. It codes for CASGDPGQPYEQYF.

This clonotype was seen repeatedly, ten times or more. The rearrangement links TRBV3-1 to TRBJ1-5, with D maybe TRBD1 (5 bases). CDR3 length equals 14 residues. The germline V gene encodes CDR1 LGHDT and CDR2 YNNKEL (reference sequence). V lost 1 base, J lost 7 bases, and 11 bases lay in between. In nucleotides, the CDR3 is TGTGCCAGCAGCCAAGGTAGGGGTGTACAGCCCCAGCATTTT. This translates into CASSQGRGVQPQHF.

This clonotype was picked up a small number of times. This rearrangement joins TRBV20-1 to TRBJ2-6, with 10 nucleotides matching TRBD1. The germline CDR1 and CDR2 sequences are DFQATT and SNEGSKA (reference sequence). With V trimmed by 6 bases and J by 2 bases, 4 bases remained unmatched. The CDR3 totals 15 residues. CDR3 loop: CSARQGAAGANVLTF. In DNA, the CDR3 is TGCAGTGCAAGACAGGGGGCGGCTGGGGCCAACGTCCTGACTTTC.

To note about this clonotype: This sequence may be a read error, since a much larger clone differs from it by one base. Because the CDR3 is missing its conserved closing phenylalanine or tryptophan, this is likely a read error. The rearrangement joins TRBV10-1 to TRBJ1-1; maybe TRBD1 (6 bases). The V gene's germline CDR1 is WNHNN and CDR2 SYGVQD (reference sequence). Trimming cost V 10 bases and J 1 base, with 13 bases left between them. The CDR3 totals 13 residues. DNA of the CDR3: TGCGCCATTCAAGGGACACGGAACACTGAAGCTTTCTCT. Translated: CAIQGTRNTEAFS.

The gene calls are TRBV7-2 and TRBJ2-7; unclear D gene. V dropped 5 bases and J dropped 0 bases, with 11 bases sitting between them. The CDR3 length is 14 residues. Germline CDR1 is SGHTA and CDR2 is FQGNSA. CDR3 residues: CASSISYSSYEQYF. The CDR3 DNA sequence: TGTGCCAGCAGCATATCCTATAGCTCCTACGAGCAGTACTTC.

At least ten counts were recorded for this clonotype. V is TRBV24-1 and J is TRBJ1-5; D possibly corresponds to TRBD1 (6 bases). The germline gives CDR1 KGHDR, CDR2 SFDVKD. V lost 3 bases and J lost 2, with 13 bases in between. The CDR3 is 16 amino acids. The CDR3 DNA reads TGTGCCACCAGTGATCACCGGGGGGGCCGCAATCAGCCCCAGCATTTT. Protein sequence: CATSDHRGGRNQPQHF.

This clonotype came up a few times. The gene calls are TRBV6-5 and TRBJ1-5; D remains ambiguous. Trimming stripped 4 bases from V and 4 bases from J, with 11 bases between. CDR1 and CDR2 from the germline V gene are MNHEY and SVGAGI. The CDR3 is 14 residues long. The CDR3 sequence is CASSSSPVNQPQHF. The CDR3 bases are TGTGCCAGCAGTTCCTCTCCTGTAAATCAGCCCCAGCATTTT.

This clonotype was picked up many times. V is TRBV7-2 and J is TRBJ2-3; D ambiguous. Germline CDR1 is SGHTA and CDR2 is FQGNSA. This CDR3 spans 12 amino acids. V lost 4 bases, J lost 6 bases, and 8 bases lay in between. The CDR3 spells CASSSYADTQYF. CDR3 in DNA: TGTGCCAGCAGCTCATACGCGGATACGCAGTATTTT.

This clonotype appeared many times. The chain links TRBV20-1 to TRBJ2-5; maybe TRBD2 (5 bases). CDR1 and CDR2 (germline): DFQATT, SNEGSKA (reference sequence). V was cut by 1 base and J by 5 bases, with 11 bases left in between. The CDR3 runs to 13 residues. The CDR3 protein is CSARVLASETQYF. The CDR3, as DNA: TGCAGTGCTAGAGTATTAGCGAGCGAGACCCAGTACTTC.

In this sample, this clonotype turned up a few times. The gene calls are TRBV24-1 and TRBJ1-2; possibly TRBD1 for D (5 bases). The length of the CDR3 is 15 residues. Per the germline V gene, CDR1 is KGHDR and CDR2 is SFDVKD. V lost 2 bases to trimming and J lost 2 bases, with 11 bases between them. DNA of the CDR3: TGTGCCACCAGTGATTCCAGGACAAAGAACTATGGCTACACCTTC. It codes for CATSDSRTKNYGYTF.

In this sample, this clonotype turned up once. The chain carries TRBV25-1 and TRBJ2-5, with D maybe TRBD2 (5 bases). The CDR3 spans 14 residues. V was clipped by 6 bases and J by 9 bases, with 20 bases between them. Germline CDR1 and CDR2: MGHDK and SYGVNS. The CDR3 here is CASSLVQAKEAQYF. In DNA form, the CDR3 reads TGTGCCAGCAGCTTGGTTCAGGCGAAGGAGGCCCAGTACTTC.

This clonotype occurred a few times. V and J are TRBV19 and TRBJ1-2, with D perhaps TRBD1 (5 bases). CDR1 is LNHDA and CDR2 is SQIVND in the germline V gene (reference sequence). With 6 bases removed from V and 3 bases from J, the gap between germline ends came to 14 bases. The CDR3 runs to 14 residues. This CDR3 is CASRTSRVDYGYTF. As DNA, the CDR3 is TGTGCCAGTAGAACATCCAGGGTGGACTATGGCTACACCTTC.

This clonotype was detected many times. The chain is built from TRBV7-6 and TRBJ2-7; tentative D call: TRBD2 (6 bases). CDR1 is SGHVS and CDR2 is FNYEAQ in the germline V gene. V lost 4 bases, J lost 12 bases, and 16 bases lay in between. The CDR3 covers 12 residues. For the CDR3, the DNA is TGTGCCAGCAGCTCCCGGGGCGGGACGCCGTACTTC. Encoded protein: CASSSRGGTPYF. Full variable domain (rest looked up from reference TRBV7-6 and TRBJ2-7): GAGVSQSPRYKVTKRGQDVALRCDPISGHVSLYWYRQALGQGPEFLTYFNYEAQQDKSGLPNDRFSAERPEGSISTLTIQRTEQRDSAMYRCASSSRGGTPYFGPGTRLTVT.